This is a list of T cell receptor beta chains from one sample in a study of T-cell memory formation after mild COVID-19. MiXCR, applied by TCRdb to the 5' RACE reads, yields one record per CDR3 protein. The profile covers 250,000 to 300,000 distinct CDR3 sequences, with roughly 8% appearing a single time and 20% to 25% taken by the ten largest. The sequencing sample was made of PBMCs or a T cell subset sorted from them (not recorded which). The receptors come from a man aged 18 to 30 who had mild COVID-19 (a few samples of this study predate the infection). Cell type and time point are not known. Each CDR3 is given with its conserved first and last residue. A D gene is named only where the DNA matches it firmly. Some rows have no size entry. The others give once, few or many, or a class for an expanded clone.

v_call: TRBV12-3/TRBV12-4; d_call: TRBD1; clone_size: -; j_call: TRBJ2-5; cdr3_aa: CASRTGGETQYF; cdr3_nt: TGTGCCAGCAGAACAGGGGGTGAGACCCAGTACTTC
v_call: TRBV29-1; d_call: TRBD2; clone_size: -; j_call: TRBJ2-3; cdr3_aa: CSVGLAGGTDTQYF; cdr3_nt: TGCAGCGTAGGACTAGCGGGGGGCACAGATACGCAGTATTTT
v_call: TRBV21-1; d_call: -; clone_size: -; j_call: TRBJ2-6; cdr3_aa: CASSKEEKVSSGANVLTF; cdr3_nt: TGTGCCAGCAGCAAAGAAGAGAAGGTCTCCTCTGGGGCCAACGTCCTGACTTTC
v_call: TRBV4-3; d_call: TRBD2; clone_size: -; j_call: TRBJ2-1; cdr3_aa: CASSRRGNHNEQFF; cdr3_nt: TGCGCCAGCAGCCGGCGGGGGAACCACAATGAGCAGTTCTTC
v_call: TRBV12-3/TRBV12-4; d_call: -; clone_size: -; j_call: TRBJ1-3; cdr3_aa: CASRGLEGNTIYF; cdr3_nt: TGTGCCAGCAGAGGACTAGAAGGAAACACCATATATTTT
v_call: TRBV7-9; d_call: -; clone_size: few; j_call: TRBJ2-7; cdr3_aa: CASSPLHTGEQYF; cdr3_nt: TGTGCCAGCAGCCCTCTTCATACGGGCGAGCAGTACTTC
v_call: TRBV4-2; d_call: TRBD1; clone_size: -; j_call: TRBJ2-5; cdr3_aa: CASSQAGTEGQETQYF; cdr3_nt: TGTGCCAGCAGCCAAGCTGGGACAGAGGGGCAAGAGACCCAGTACTTC
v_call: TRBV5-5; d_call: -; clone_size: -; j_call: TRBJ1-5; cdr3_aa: CASRPGVGNQPQHF; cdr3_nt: TGTGCCAGCAGGCCAGGAGTGGGCAATCAGCCCCAGCATTTT
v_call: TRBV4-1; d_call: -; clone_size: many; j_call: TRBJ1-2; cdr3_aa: CASSRPDAHYGYTF; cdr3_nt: TGCGCCAGCAGCCGTCCGGACGCCCACTATGGCTACACCTTC
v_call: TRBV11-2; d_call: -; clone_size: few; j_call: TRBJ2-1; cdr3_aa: CASISWALSYNEQFF; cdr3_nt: TGTGCCAGCATCTCATGGGCGCTCTCCTACAATGAGCAGTTCTTC
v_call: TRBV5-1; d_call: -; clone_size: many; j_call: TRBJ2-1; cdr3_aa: CASSLDEGTYNEQFF; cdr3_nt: TGCGCCAGCAGCTTGGATGAGGGCACCTACAATGAGCAGTTCTTC
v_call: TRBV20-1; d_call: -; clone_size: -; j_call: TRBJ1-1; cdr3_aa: CSASRTLKTGGAFF; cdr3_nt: TGCAGTGCTAGTCGGACTCTCAAGACAGGAGGGGCTTTCTTT
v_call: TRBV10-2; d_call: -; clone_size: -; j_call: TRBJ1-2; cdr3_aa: CASSESQGSLYGYTF; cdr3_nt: TGCGCCAGCAGTGAGTCTCAGGGCAGCCTCTATGGCTACACCTTC
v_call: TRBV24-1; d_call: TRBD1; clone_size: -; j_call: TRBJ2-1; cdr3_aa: CATSDFGQGSGNEQFF; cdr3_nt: TGTGCCACCAGTGATTTCGGACAGGGATCGGGTAATGAGCAGTTCTTC
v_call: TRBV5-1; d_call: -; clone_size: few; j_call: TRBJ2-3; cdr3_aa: CASRPTSSTDTQYF; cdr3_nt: TGCGCCAGCAGGCCAACCTCTAGCACAGATACGCAGTATTTT
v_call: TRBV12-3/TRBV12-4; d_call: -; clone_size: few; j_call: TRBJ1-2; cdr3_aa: CASRGWKMISGYTF; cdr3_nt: TGTGCCAGCAGGGGGTGGAAGATGATTAGTGGCTACACCTTC
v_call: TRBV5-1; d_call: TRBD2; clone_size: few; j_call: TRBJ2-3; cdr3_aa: CASSMPVSGGATDTQYF; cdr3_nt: TGCGCCAGCAGCATGCCGGTGAGCGGGGGGGCCACAGATACGCAGTATTTT
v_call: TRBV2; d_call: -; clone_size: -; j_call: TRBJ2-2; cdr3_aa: CASTEGGAQTGELFF; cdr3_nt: TGTGCCAGCACCGAAGGGGGGGCCCAGACCGGGGAGCTGTTTTTT
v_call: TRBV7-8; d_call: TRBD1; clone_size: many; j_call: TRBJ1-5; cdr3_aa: CASSTTGDSNQPQHF; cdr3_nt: TGTGCCAGCAGCACGACAGGGGATAGCAATCAGCCCCAGCATTTT
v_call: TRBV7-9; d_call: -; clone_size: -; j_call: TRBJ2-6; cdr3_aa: CASSLWAGNSGANVLTF; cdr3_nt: TGTGCCAGCAGCTTATGGGCAGGAAACTCTGGGGCCAACGTCCTGACTTTC
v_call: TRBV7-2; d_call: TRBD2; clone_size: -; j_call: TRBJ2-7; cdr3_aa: CASRWTSGEYEQYF; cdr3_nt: TGTGCCAGCAGGTGGACTAGCGGGGAATACGAGCAGTACTTC
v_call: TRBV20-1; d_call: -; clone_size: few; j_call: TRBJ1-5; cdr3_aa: CSARTNNQPQHF; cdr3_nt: TGCAGTGCGCGGACAAATAATCAGCCCCAGCATTTT
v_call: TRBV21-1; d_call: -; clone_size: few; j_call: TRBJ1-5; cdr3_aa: CASSKALGFVRDREFWRSNQPQHF; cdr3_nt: TGTGCCAGCAGCAAAGCGCTGGGTTTCGTACGGGACAGGGAGTTTTGGCGGAGCAATCAGCCCCAGCATTTT
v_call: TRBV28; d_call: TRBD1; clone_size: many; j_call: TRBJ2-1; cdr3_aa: CASSQTGGTGTYNEQFF; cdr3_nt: TGTGCCAGCAGTCAGACCGGGGGGACAGGGACATACAATGAGCAGTTCTTC
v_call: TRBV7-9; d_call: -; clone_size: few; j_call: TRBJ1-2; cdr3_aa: CASSFPGDYGYTF; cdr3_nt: TGTGCCAGCAGCTTCCCGGGGGATTATGGCTACACCTTC
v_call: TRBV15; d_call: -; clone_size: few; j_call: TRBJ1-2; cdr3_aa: CATSSGTEPYGYTF; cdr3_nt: TGTGCCACCAGCAGCGGGACTGAACCTTATGGCTACACCTTC